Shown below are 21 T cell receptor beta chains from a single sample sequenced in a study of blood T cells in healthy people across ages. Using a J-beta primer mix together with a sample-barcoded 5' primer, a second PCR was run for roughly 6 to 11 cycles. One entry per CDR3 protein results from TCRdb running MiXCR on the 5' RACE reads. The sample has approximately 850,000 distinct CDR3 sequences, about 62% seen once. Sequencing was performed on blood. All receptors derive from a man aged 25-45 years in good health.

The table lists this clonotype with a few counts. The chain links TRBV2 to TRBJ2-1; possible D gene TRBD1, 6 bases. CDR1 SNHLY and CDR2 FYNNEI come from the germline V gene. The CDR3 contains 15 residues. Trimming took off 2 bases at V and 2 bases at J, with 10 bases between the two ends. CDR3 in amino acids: CASSENRATYNEQFF. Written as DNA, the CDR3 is TGTGCCAGCAGTGAAAACAGGGCGACCTACAATGAGCAGTTCTTC.

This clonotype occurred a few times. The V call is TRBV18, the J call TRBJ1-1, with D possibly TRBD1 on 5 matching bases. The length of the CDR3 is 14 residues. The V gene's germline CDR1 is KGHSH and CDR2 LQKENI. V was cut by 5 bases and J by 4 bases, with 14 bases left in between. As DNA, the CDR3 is TGTGCCAGCTCATTGGGGCCGAGGGGCACTGAAGCTTTCTTT. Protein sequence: CASSLGPRGTEAFF. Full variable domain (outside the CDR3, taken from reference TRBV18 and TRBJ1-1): NAGVMQNPRHLVRRRGQEARLRCSPMKGHSHVYWYRQLPEEGLKFMVYLQKENIIDESGMPKERFSAEFPKEGPSILRIQQVVRGDSAAYFCASSLGPRGTEAFFGQGTRLTVV.

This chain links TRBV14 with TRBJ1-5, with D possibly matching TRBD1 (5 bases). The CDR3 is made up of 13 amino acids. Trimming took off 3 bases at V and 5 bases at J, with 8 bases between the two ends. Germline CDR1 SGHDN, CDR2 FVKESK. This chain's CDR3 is CASSQARDQPQHF. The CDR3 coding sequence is TGTGCCAGCAGCCAGGCCAGGGATCAGCCCCAGCATTTT.

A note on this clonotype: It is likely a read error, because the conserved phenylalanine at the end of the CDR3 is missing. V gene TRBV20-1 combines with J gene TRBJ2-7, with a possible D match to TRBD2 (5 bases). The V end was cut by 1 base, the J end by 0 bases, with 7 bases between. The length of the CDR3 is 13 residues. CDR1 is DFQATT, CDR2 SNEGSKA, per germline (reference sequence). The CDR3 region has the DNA TGCAGTGCTAGAGCGGGGATCTCCTACGAGCAGTACTTA. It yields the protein CSARAGISYEQYL.

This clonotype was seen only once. CDR3: CAWSVLSVYEQYF. The CDR3 nucleotides are TGTGCCTGGAGTGTACTTAGCGTCTACGAGCAGTACTTC. The chain combines TRBV30 with TRBJ2-7, with D possibly TRBD2 on 5 matching bases. Germline V CDR1 and CDR2: GTSNPN, SVGIG (reference sequence). The CDR3 totals 13 residues. V was shortened by 0 bases and J by 3 bases, with 9 bases between the two germline ends.

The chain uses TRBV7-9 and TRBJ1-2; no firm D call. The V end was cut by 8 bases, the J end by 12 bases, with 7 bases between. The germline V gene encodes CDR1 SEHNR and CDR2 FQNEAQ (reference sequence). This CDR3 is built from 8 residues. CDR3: CASERNTF. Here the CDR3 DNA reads TGTGCCAGCGAGCGGAACACCTTC.

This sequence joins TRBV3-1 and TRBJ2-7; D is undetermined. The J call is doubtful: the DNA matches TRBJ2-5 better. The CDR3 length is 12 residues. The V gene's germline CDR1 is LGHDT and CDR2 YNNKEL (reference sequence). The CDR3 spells CASSQADETQYF. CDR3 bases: TGTGCCAGCAGCCAAGCTGATGAGACCCAGTACTTC.

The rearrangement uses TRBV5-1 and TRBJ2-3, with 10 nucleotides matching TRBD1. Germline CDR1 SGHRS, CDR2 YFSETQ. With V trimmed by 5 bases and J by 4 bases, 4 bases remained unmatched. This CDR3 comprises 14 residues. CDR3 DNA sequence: TGCGCCAGCAGAGGGACAGGGGCATCAGATACGCAGTATTTT. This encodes CASRGTGASDTQYF.

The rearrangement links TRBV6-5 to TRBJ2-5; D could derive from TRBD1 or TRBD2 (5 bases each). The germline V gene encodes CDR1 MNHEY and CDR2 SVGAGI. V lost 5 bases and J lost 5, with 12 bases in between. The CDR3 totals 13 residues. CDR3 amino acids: CASSAEGFETQYF. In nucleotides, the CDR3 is TGTGCCAGCAGTGCAGAGGGGTTTGAGACCCAGTACTTC.

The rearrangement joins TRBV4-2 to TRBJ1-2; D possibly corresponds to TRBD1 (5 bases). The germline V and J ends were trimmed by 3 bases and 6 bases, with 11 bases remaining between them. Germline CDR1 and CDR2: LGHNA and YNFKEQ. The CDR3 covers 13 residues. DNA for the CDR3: TGTGCCAGCAGCCAGGGGGAGTTGGATGGCTACACCTTC. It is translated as CASSQGELDGYTF.

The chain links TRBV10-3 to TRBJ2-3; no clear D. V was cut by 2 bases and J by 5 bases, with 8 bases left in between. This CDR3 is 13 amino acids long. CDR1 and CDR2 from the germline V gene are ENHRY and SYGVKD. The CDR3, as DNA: TGTGCCATCAGTGAGCCATCGGGAGATACGCAGTATTTT. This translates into CAISEPSGDTQYF.

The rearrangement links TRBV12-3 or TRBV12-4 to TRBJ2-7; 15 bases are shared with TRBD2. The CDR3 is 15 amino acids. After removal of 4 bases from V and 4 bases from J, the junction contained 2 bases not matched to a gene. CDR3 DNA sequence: TGTGCCAGCAGTTCGGGGACTAGCGGGAGGTACGAGCAGTACTTC. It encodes CASSSGTSGRYEQYF.

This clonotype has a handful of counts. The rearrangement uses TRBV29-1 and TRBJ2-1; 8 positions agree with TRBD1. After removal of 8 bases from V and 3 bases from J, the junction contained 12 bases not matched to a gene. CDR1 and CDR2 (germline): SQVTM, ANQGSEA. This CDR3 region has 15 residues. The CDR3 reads CSSGGQAGLYNEQFF. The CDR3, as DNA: TGCAGCTCTGGGGGACAGGCGGGACTCTACAATGAGCAGTTCTTC.

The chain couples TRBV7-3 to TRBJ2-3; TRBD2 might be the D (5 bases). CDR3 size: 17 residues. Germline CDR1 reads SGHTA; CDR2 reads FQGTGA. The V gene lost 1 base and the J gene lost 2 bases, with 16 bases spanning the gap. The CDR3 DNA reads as TGTGCCAGCAGCTTAAGACCCAGCGGCCACCCCACAGATACGCAGTATTTT. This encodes CASSLRPSGHPTDTQYF.

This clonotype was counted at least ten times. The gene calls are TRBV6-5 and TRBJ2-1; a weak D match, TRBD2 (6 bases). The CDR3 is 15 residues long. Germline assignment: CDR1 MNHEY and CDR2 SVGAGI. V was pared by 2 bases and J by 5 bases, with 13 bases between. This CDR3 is CASSYDWAGNNEQFF. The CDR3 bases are TGTGCCAGCAGTTACGACTGGGCGGGGAACAATGAGCAGTTCTTC.

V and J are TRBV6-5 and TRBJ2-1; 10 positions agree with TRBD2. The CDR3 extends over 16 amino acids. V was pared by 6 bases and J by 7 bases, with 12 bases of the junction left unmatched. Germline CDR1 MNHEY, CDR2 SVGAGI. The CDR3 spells CASSLGASGSINEQFF. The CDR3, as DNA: TGTGCCAGCAGCCTCGGGGCTAGCGGGAGTATAAATGAGCAGTTCTTC.

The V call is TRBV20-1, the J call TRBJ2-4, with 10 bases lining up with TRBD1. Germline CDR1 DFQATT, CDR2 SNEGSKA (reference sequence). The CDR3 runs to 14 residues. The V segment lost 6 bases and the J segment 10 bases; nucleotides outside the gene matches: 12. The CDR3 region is CSAIPTGTGAIQYF. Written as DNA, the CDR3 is TGCAGTGCCATTCCGACAGGGACAGGGGCTATTCAGTACTTC.

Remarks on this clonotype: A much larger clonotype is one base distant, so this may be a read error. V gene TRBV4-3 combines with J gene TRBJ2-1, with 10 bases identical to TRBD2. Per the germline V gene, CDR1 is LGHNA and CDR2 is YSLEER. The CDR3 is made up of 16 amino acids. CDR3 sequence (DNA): TGCGCCAGCAGCCAATCCCTAGCGGGAGAGGGGAATGGGCAGTTCTTC. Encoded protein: CASSQSLAGEGNGQFF.

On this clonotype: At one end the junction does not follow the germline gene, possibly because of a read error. The CDR3 nucleotides are TGCAGCGTCATGGGGGACAGGAACACTGAAGTTTTCTTT. It is translated as CSVMGDRNTEVFF. The chain carries TRBV29-1 and TRBJ1-1; 8 nucleotides line up with TRBD1. Per germline, CDR1 SQVTM and CDR2 ANQGSEA. The CDR3 spans 13 residues.

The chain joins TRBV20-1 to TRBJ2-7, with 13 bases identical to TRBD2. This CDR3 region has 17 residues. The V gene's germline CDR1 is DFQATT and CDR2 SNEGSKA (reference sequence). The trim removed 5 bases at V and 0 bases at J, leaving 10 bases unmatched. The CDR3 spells CSAATWTSGGLSYEQYF. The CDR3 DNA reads TGCAGTGCTGCGACCTGGACTAGCGGGGGCCTCTCCTACGAGCAGTACTTC.

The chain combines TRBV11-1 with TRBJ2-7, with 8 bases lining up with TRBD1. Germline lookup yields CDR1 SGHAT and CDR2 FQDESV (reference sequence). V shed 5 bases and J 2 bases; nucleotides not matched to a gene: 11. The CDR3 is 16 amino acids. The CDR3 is CASSTTDRAETYEQYF. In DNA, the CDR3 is TGTGCCAGCAGCACTACGGACAGGGCAGAAACCTACGAGCAGTACTTC. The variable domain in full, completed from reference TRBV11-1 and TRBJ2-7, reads EAEVAQSPRYKITEKSQAVAFWCDPISGHATLYWYRQILGQGPELLVQFQDESVVDDSQLPKDRFSAERLKGVDSTLKIQPAELGDSAMYLCASSTTDRAETYEQYFGPGTRLTVT.